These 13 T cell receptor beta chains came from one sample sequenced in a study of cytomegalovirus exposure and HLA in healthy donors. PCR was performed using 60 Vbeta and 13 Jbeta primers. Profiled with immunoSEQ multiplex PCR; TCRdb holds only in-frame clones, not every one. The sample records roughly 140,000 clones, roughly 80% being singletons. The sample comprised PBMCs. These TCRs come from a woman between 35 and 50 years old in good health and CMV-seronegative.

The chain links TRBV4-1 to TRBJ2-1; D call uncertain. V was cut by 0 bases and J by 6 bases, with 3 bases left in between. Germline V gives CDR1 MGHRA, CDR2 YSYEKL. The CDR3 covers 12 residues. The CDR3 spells CASSQDLNEQFF. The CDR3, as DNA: TGCGCCAGCAGCCAAGACCTCAATGAGCAGTTCTTC.

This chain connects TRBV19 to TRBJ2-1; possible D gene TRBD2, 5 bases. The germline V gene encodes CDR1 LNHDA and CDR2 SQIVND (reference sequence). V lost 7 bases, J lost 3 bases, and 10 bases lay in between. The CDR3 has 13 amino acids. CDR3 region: CASKGGLYNEQFF. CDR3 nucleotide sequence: TGTGCCAGTAAGGGCGGGCTCTACAATGAGCAGTTCTTC.

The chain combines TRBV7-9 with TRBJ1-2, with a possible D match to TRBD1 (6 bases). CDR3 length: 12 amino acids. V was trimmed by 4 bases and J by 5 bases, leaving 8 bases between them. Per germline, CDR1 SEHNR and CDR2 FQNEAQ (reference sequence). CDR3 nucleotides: TGTGCCAGCAGCTCACAGGGATATGGCTACACCTTC. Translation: CASSSQGYGYTF.

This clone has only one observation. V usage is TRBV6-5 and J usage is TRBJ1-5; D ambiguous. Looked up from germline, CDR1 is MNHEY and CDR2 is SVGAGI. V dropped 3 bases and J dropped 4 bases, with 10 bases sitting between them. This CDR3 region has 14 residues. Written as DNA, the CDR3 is TGTGCCAGCAGTTATGCGGGGAGAAATCAGCCCCAGCATTTT. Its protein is CASSYAGRNQPQHF.

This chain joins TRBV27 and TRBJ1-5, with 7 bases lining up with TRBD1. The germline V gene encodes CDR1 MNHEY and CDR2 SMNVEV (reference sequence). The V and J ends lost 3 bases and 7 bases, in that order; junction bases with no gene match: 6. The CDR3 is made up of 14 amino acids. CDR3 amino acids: CASSLRGQGQPQHF. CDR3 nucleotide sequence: TGTGCCAGCAGTTTGAGGGGGCAAGGACAGCCCCAGCATTTT.

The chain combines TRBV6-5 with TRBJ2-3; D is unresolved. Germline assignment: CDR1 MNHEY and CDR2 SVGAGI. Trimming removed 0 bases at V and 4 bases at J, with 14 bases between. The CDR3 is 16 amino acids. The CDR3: CASSYSNGWVPDTQYF. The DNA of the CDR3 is TGTGCCAGCAGTTACTCGAACGGGTGGGTTCCAGATACGCAGTATTTT.

The CDR3 nucleotides read TGCGCCAGCAGCGCGAGCCCGACAGGGAGGCTCTACGAGCAGTACTTC. Protein sequence: CASSASPTGRLYEQYF. V usage is TRBV5-1 and J usage is TRBJ2-7; maybe TRBD1 (7 bases). V lost 4 bases to trimming and J lost 3 bases, with 20 bases between them. The CDR3 is made up of 16 amino acids. In germline, CDR1 is SGHRS, CDR2 YFSETQ.

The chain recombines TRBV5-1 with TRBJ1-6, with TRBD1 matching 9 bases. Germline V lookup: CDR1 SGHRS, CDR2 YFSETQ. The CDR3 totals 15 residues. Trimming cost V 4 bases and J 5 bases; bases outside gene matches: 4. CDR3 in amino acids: CASSRRQGDNSPLHF. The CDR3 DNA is TGCGCCAGCAGCCGAAGACAGGGGGATAATTCACCCCTCCACTTT. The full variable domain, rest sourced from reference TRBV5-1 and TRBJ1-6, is KAGVTQTPRYLIKTRGQQVTLSCSPISGHRSVSWYQQTPGQGLQFLFEYFSETQRNKGNFPGRFSGRQFSNSRSEMNVSTLELGDSALYLCASSRRQGDNSPLHFGNGTRLTVT.

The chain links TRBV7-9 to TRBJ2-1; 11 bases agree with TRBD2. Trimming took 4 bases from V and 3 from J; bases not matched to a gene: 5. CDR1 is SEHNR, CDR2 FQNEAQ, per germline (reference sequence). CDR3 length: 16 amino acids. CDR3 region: CASSYRTSGHYNEQFF. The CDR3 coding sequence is TGTGCCAGCAGCTACCGGACTAGCGGGCACTACAATGAGCAGTTCTTC.

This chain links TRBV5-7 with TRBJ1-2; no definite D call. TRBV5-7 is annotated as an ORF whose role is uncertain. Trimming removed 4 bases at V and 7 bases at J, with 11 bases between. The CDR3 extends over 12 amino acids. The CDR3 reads CASSTTGAGYTF. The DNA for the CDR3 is TGTGCCAGCAGCACGACGGGAGCTGGCTACACCTTC.

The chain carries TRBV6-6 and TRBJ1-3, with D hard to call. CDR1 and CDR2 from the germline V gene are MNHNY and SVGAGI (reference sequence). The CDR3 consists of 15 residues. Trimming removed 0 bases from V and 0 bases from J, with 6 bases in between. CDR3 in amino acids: CASSYSENSGNTIYF. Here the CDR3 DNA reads TGTGCCAGCAGTTACTCGGAGAACTCTGGAAACACCATATATTTT.

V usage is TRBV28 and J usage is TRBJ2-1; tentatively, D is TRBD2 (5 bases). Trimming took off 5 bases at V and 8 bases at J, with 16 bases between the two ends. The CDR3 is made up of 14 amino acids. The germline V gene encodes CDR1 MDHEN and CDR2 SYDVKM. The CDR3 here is CASSPRGSIYEQFF. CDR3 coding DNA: TGTGCCAGCAGTCCGAGAGGGAGTATATATGAGCAGTTCTTC.

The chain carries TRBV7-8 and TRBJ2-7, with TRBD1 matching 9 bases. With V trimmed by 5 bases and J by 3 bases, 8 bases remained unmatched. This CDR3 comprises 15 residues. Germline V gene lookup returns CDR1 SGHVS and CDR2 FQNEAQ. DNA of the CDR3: TGTGCCAGCAGCCCACGTATGGGACAGGGCTACGAGCAGTACTTC. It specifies CASSPRMGQGYEQYF.